Below, 5 T cell receptor beta chains from the same sample are listed, as sequenced in a study of cytomegalovirus exposure and HLA in healthy donors. The study ran its PCR with 60 Vbeta and 13 Jbeta primers. Using immunoSEQ multiplex PCR, the repertoire was profiled, and TCRdb retains in-frame clones only, with some absent. The table has some 150,000 clones, roughly 80% seen once. The sample comprised PBMCs. These receptors were obtained from a female donor in good health and CMV-seronegative.

The chain couples TRBV9 to TRBJ2-5; the D gene is possibly TRBD2 (5 bases). The DNA end is more similar to TRBJ2-7, so the J call may be wrong. Germline CDR1 is SGDLS and CDR2 is YYNGEE. CDR3 length: 15 amino acids. CDR3 amino acids: CASSVAPDSSYEQYF. CDR3 bases: TGTGCCAGCAGCGTAGCCCCGGACTCCTCCTACGAGCAGTACTTC.

The chain uses TRBV15 and TRBJ2-1, with TRBD2 matching over 14 bases. The CDR3 has 15 amino acids. V trimming: 1 base; J trimming: 9 bases; junction bases outside the gene matches: 2. CDR1 is LNHNV, CDR2 YYDKDF, per germline (reference sequence). The CDR3 DNA is TGTGCCACCAGCAGAGGACTAGCGGGAGGGGGTGAGCAGTTCTTC. Its translation is CATSRGLAGGGEQFF.

The chain employs TRBV7-3 and TRBJ1-2, with D uncertain. V was shortened by 0 bases and J by 5 bases, with 13 bases between the two germline ends. The germline gives CDR1 SGHTA, CDR2 FQGTGA. The CDR3 has 15 residues. CDR3 sequence reads: CASSLTLGLGYGYTF. DNA of the CDR3: TGTGCCAGCAGCTTAACTCTAGGTCTCGGATATGGCTACACCTTC. Full variable domain (outside the CDR3, taken from reference TRBV7-3 and TRBJ1-2): GAGVSQTPSNKVTEKGKYVELRCDPISGHTALYWYRQSLGQGPEFLIYFQGTGAADDSGLPNDRFFAVRPEGSVSTLKIQRTERGDSAVYLCASSLTLGLGYGYTFGSGTRLTVV.

The chain carries TRBV29-1 and TRBJ2-2, with 7 bases that match TRBD1. The V and J ends lost 6 bases and 3 bases, in that order; junction bases with no gene match: 7. CDR1 SQVTM and CDR2 ANQGSEA come from the germline V gene. The CDR3 is 14 residues long. The CDR3 spells CSVKRDSYTGELFF. In DNA form, the CDR3 reads TGCAGCGTCAAGAGGGACAGTTACACCGGGGAGCTGTTTTTT.

The chain couples TRBV25-1 to TRBJ1-2, with D maybe TRBD1 (5 bases). Trimming removed 5 bases at V and 1 base at J, with 5 bases between. The CDR3 extends over 12 amino acids. Germline V lookup: CDR1 MGHDK, CDR2 SYGVNS. CDR3 sequence: CASSQGNYGYTF. The CDR3 bases are TGTGCCAGCAGTCAGGGTAACTATGGCTACACCTTC.